Following are 18 T cell receptor beta chains from one sample sequenced in a study of regulatory T cells in long-lasting Graves disease. Indicated time point: newly diagnosed GD, antithyroid drugs for less than 3 months. PBMCs were the source of the RNA used for TCR sequencing. Arm-PCR of CDR3 regions and iRepertoire HTBI primers were the basis on which TCR beta libraries were built. TCRdb reprocessed the multiplex PCR reads with MiXCR, giving one entry per CDR3 protein. This table has some 560,000 distinct CDR3 sequences, about 16% appearing once. A further study also used this sample, focusing on T cells in Graves' hyperthyroidism and ophthalmopathy.

The specimen was peripheral blood mononuclear cells (PBMCs), collected at new diagnosis, from a patient treated with antithyroid drugs. These receptor sequences come from a woman between 40 and 65 years old with Graves disease.

This clonotype was seen a few times. The V and J genes are TRBV12-3 or TRBV12-4 and TRBJ1-1, with a weak D call TRBD1 (6 bases). Trimming took 7 bases from V and 5 from J, leaving 14 bases between them. CDR3 length: 13 amino acids. The CDR3 protein is CASTQRGVTEAFF. The CDR3 DNA sequence: TGTGCCAGCACCCAAAGGGGGGTTACTGAAGCTTTCTTT.

This clonotype occurred a few times. This rearrangement joins TRBV4-1 to TRBJ1-2; D is undetermined. CDR1 is MGHRA and CDR2 is YSYEKL in the germline V gene. The ends were cut back, 3 bases at V and 14 bases at J, with 22 bases in the middle. The CDR3 loop spans 14 amino acids. The CDR3 DNA sequence: TGCGCCAGCAGCCACCGGTCGTGGGAACGGATAAAGACCTTC. It specifies CASSHRSWERIKTF.

This clonotype was observed many times. The chain recombines TRBV6-2 or TRBV6-3 with TRBJ2-5; 7 nucleotides match TRBD2. Germline assignment: CDR1 MNHEY and CDR2 SVGEGT. Trimming took 0 bases from V and 1 from J; bases not matched to a gene: 5. The CDR3 length is 16 residues. The CDR3 nucleotides are TGTGCCAGCAGTTACTCGATCGGGGGGACCCAAGAGACCCAGTACTTC. Its protein product is CASSYSIGGTQETQYF.

On this clonotype itself: A junction end diverges from the germline sequence, so it may reflect a read error. V gene TRBV6-1 combines with J gene TRBJ2-3; 7 bases agree with TRBD1. CDR1 MNHNS and CDR2 SASEGT come from the germline V gene. CDR3 length: 13 residues. CDR3 sequence: CASRETGKDAQYF. CDR3 nucleotide sequence: TGTGCCAGCAGAGAGACAGGGAAAGATGCGCAGTATTTT.

The gene calls are TRBV11-2 and TRBJ2-1; 8 positions agree with TRBD2. Losses at the gene ends were 5 bases for V and 2 bases for J; bases not matched to a gene: 8. Germline V gene sequence: CDR1 SGHAT, CDR2 FQNNGV. The CDR3 runs 16 residues. The CDR3 here is CASSAAGVRPYNEQFF. CDR3 in DNA: TGTGCCAGCAGCGCAGCGGGGGTTCGCCCCTACAATGAGCAGTTCTTC.

This clonotype appeared a few times. This chain connects TRBV5-4 to TRBJ1-3; D is ambiguous. Per the germline V gene, CDR1 is SGHNT and CDR2 is YYREEE (reference sequence). The CDR3 is made up of 14 amino acids. The germline V and J ends were trimmed by 4 bases and 0 bases, with 8 bases remaining between them. CDR3 DNA sequence: TGTGCCAGCAGCCCGGATAACTCTGGAAACACCATATATTTT. This gives the protein CASSPDNSGNTIYF.

V is TRBV7-3 and J is TRBJ2-2, with D unclear. The CDR3 is 14 residues long. The germline gives CDR1 SGHTA, CDR2 FQGTGA. V was shortened by 5 bases and J by 0 bases, with 7 bases between the two germline ends. CDR3 protein: CASSPYANTGELFF. The CDR3 bases are TGTGCCAGCAGCCCCTATGCGAACACCGGGGAGCTGTTTTTT.

This clonotype has at least ten counts. The J gene is TRBJ1-5, the V gene TRBV11-2, with a tentative D call TRBD1 (5 bases). The germline gives CDR1 SGHAT, CDR2 FQNNGV. Trimming stripped 1 base from V and 4 bases from J, with 14 bases between. This CDR3 is built from 16 residues. The CDR3 bases are TGTGCCAGCAGCTTAGGCCGGGACGTCATAAATCAGCCCCAGCATTTT. Residues: CASSLGRDVINQPQHF.

This clonotype appeared many times. This rearrangement joins TRBV3-1 to TRBJ1-2; D perhaps matches TRBD1 (5 bases). Germline V gene lookup returns CDR1 LGHDT and CDR2 YNNKEL (reference sequence). Trimming took 2 bases from V and 6 from J, leaving 22 bases between them. The CDR3 runs 17 residues. CDR3 sequence: CASSQPPLDIGGDGYTF. As DNA, the CDR3 is TGTGCCAGCAGCCAACCCCCACTCGACATCGGGGGTGATGGCTACACCTTC.

The chain recombines TRBV6-1 with TRBJ1-1; the match to TRBD1 covers 7 bases. Germline V CDR1 and CDR2: MNHNS, SASEGT. Trimming cost V 6 bases and J 1 base; bases outside gene matches: 11. This CDR3 spans 16 amino acids. CDR3: CASSHPPDRTNTEAFF. Here the CDR3 DNA reads TGTGCCAGCAGCCACCCCCCGGACAGGACGAACACTGAAGCTTTCTTT.

This clonotype was seen repeatedly, ten times or more. The V call is TRBV18, the J call TRBJ1-1, with TRBD1 identical over 8 bases. Germline CDR1 and CDR2: KGHSH and LQKENI. The CDR3 length is 14 residues. V lost 6 bases, J lost 5 bases, and 8 bases stayed unmatched. CDR3 protein: CASSRQGRGTEAFF. The CDR3 region has the DNA TGTGCCAGCTCCCGACAGGGGCGCGGGACTGAAGCTTTCTTT.

This clonotype was seen a handful of times. V and J are TRBV27 and TRBJ1-2; 9 nucleotides agree with TRBD1. V lost 5 bases and J lost 0; bases outside the gene matches: 7. This CDR3 is 16 amino acids long. Germline values: CDR1 MNHEY, CDR2 SMNVEV (reference sequence). The CDR3 loop reads CASSLQRTGANYGYTF. The CDR3 DNA sequence: TGTGCCAGCAGTCTACAAAGGACAGGGGCTAACTATGGCTACACCTTC.

V gene TRBV10-3 combines with J gene TRBJ1-6; 7 bases fit TRBD1. The CDR3 is 16 amino acids. Germline V gives CDR1 ENHRY, CDR2 SYGVKD. The V segment lost 3 bases and the J segment 5 bases; nucleotides outside the gene matches: 7. The CDR3: CAISEGGGPDNSPLHF. The CDR3 nucleotides are TGTGCCATCAGTGAAGGGGGCGGGCCCGATAATTCACCCCTCCACTTT.

This clonotype appeared many times. The junction departs from germline at one end; a sequencing error may be responsible. The chain uses TRBV7-7 and TRBJ2-5; 8 nucleotides agree with TRBD2. This CDR3 is built from 15 residues. The germline V gene has CDR1 SSHAT and CDR2 FNYEAQ (reference sequence). CDR3 protein: CASTPRAGDQETQYF. DNA for the CDR3: TGTGCTAGCACCCCCAGAGCGGGGGACCAAGAGACCCAGTACTTC.

At least ten counts were recorded for this clonotype. The rearrangement joins TRBV11-3 to TRBJ2-3, with TRBD2 matching 9 bases. With V trimmed by 1 base and J by 4 bases, 12 bases remained unmatched. Germline V CDR1 and CDR2: SGHNT, YENEEA. The CDR3 totals 18 residues. The CDR3 region is CASSLAPRLAVGSDTQYF. CDR3 DNA sequence: TGTGCCAGCAGCTTAGCGCCGAGACTAGCGGTCGGTTCAGATACGCAGTATTTT.

This clonotype was counted ten times or more. The chain joins TRBV28 to TRBJ1-2; the D is unclear. V lost 2 bases and J 11 bases, leaving 12 bases between the germline ends. Germline V CDR1 and CDR2: MDHEN, SYDVKM. The length of the CDR3 is 12 residues. The CDR3 spells CASSLGVVSYTF. As DNA, the CDR3 is TGTGCCAGCAGTTTAGGGGTGGTTAGTTACACCTTC.

This clonotype has at least ten counts. The V gene is TRBV2, the J gene TRBJ2-1; 8 positions agree with TRBD1. J lost 7 bases, V lost 3 bases, and 5 bases had no gene match. The CDR3 length is 14 residues. The germline V gene encodes CDR1 SNHLY and CDR2 FYNNEI. The CDR3 bases are TGTGCCAGCAGTGATCGGACAGGGAAAAATGAGCAGTTCTTC. Residues: CASSDRTGKNEQFF.

The chain has TRBV18 and TRBJ2-3; the D gene is possibly TRBD2 (5 bases). The J call may not be correct, given that the DNA end is closer to TRBJ2-5. The CDR3 spans 16 residues. From germline, CDR1 is KGHSH and CDR2 LQKENI. CDR3 DNA sequence: TGTGCCAGCTCACCTGCCGACGGGATAGTGATTGAGACCCAGTACTTC. Translating it yields CASSPADGIVIETQYF.